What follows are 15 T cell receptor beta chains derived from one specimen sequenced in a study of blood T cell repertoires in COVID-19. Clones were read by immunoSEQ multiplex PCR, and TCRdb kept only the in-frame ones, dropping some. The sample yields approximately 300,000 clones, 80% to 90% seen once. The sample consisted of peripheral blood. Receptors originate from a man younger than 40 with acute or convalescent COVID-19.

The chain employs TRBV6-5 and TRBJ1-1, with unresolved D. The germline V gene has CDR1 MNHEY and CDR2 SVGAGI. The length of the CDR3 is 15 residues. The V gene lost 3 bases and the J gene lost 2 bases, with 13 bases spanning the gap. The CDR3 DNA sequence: TGTGCCAGCAGTTATCTCCAGGCCTTAAACACTGAAGCTTTCTTT. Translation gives CASSYLQALNTEAFF.

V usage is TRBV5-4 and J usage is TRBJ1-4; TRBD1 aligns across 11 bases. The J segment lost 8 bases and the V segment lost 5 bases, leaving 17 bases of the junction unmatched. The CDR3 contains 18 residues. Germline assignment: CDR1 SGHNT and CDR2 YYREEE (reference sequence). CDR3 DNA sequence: TGTGCCAGCAGGGGAGGGACAGGGGGGAGATCTGAAGGAGAAAAACTGTTTTTT. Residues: CASRGGTGGRSEGEKLFF.

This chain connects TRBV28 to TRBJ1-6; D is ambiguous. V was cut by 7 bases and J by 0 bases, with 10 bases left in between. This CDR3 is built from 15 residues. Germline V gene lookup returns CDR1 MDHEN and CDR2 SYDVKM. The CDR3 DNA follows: TGTGCCAGCATTCAACCCGGCTCCTATAATTCACCCCTCCACTTT. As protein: CASIQPGSYNSPLHF.

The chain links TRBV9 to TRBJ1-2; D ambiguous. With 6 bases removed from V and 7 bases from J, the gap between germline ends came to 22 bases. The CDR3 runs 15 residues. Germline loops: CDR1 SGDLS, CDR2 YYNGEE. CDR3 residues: CASTDPIGLGRGYTF. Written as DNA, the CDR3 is TGTGCCAGCACCGACCCCATAGGACTAGGACGTGGCTACACCTTC.

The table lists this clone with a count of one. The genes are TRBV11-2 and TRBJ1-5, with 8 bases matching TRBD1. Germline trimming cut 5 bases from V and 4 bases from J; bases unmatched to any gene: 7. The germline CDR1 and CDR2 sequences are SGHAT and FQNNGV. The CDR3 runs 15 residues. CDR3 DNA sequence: TGTGCCAGCAGCCCGGACAGGGCACCTAATCAGCCCCAGCATTTT. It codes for CASSPDRAPNQPQHF.

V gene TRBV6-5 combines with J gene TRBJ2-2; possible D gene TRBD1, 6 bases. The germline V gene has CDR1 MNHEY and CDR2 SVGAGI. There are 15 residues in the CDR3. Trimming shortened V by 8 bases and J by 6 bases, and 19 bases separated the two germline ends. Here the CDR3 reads CASRTAGTFAGELFF. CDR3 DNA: TGTGCCAGCCGGACAGCAGGGACATTCGCCGGGGAGCTGTTTTTT.

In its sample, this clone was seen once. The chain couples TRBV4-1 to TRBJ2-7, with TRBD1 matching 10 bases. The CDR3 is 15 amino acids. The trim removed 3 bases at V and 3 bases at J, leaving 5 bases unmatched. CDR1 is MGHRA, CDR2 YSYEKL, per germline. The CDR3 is CASSHSGTGVYEQYF. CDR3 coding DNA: TGCGCCAGCAGCCATTCCGGGACAGGGGTCTACGAGCAGTACTTC.

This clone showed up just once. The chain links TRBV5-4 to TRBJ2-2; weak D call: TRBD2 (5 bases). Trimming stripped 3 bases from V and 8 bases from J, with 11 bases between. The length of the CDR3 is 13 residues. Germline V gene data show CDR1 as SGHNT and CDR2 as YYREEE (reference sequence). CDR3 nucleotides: TGTGCCAGCAGCTCCCAGCTAGCAGGGGAGCTGTTTTTT. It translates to CASSSQLAGELFF.

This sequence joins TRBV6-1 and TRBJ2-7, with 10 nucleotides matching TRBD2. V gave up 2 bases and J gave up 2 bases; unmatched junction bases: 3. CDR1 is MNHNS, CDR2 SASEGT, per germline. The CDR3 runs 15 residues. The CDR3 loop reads CASSERTSGPYEQYF. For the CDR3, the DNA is TGTGCCAGCAGTGAACGGACTAGCGGACCCTACGAGCAGTACTTC.

This CDR3 is CASSLATLNRADTEAFF. The CDR3 nucleotides read TGTGCCAGCAGCTTAGCGACCCTTAACAGGGCTGACACTGAAGCTTTCTTT. This chain connects TRBV7-6 to TRBJ1-1, with a tentative D call TRBD1 (6 bases). Trimming took 0 bases from V and 3 from J, leaving 17 bases between them. The CDR3 covers 17 residues. CDR1 is SGHVS and CDR2 is FNYEAQ in the germline V gene.

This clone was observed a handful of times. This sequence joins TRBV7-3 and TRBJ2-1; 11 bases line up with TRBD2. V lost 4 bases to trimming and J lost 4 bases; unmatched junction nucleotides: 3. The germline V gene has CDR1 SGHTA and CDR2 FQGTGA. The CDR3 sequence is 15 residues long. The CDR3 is CASSSSGGNYNEQFF. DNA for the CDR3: TGTGCCAGCAGCTCTAGCGGGGGGAATTACAATGAGCAGTTCTTC.

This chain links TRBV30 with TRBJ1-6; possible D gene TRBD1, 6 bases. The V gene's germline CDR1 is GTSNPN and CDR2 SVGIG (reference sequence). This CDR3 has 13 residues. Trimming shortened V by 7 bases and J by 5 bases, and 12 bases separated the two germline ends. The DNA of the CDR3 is TGTGCCTCCTCACAGGGAGATAATTCACCCCTCCACTTT. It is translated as CASSQGDNSPLHF.

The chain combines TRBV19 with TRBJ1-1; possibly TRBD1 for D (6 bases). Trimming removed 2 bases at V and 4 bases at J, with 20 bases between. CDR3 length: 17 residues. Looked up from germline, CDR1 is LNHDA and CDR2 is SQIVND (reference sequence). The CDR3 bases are TGTGCCAGTAGTATATCCCCAGGGGCCCGGAGTGGCACTGAAGCTTTCTTT. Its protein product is CASSISPGARSGTEAFF.

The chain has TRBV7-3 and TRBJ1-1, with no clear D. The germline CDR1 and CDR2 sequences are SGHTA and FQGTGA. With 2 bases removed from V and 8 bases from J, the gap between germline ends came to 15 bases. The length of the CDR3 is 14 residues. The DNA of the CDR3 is TGTGCCAGCAGCTTATCGCCGCGCGTTTCCGAAGCTTTCTTT. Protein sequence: CASSLSPRVSEAFF.

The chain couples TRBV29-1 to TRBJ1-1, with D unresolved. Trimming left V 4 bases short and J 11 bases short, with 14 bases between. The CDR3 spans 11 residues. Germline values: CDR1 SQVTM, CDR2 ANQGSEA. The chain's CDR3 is CSVVQEASAFF. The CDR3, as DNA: TGCAGCGTTGTGCAGGAGGCAAGTGCTTTCTTT.